These 22 T cell receptor beta chains originate from one sample sequenced in a study of cytomegalovirus exposure and HLA in healthy donors. Use of 60 Vbeta and 13 Jbeta primers characterized the PCR. Profiled with immunoSEQ multiplex PCR; TCRdb holds only in-frame clones, not every one. Of roughly 140,000 clones in the sample, roughly 64% are singletons; the top ten hold over 2.5%. Sequencing used PBMCs. The receptors stem from a woman aged 25 to 39 in good health and CMV-seropositive.

The chain carries TRBV5-1 and TRBJ1-4; 9 bases match TRBD1. Germline V gene sequence: CDR1 SGHRS, CDR2 YFSETQ. The CDR3 runs to 15 residues. The V gene end was trimmed by 3 bases and the J gene end by 7 bases; junction bases not matched to a gene: 7. CDR3 sequence: CASSSTQGAGEKLFF. The CDR3 DNA sequence: TGCGCCAGCAGCTCAACACAGGGGGCAGGTGAAAAACTGTTTTTT.

The CDR3 nucleotides read TGTGCCAGCAGCCTCATCGACAGGGACGACACTGAAGCTTTCTTT. Its translation: CASSLIDRDDTEAFF. V usage is TRBV14 and J usage is TRBJ1-1, with 7 bases that match TRBD1. V trimming: 4 bases; J trimming: 3 bases; junction bases outside the gene matches: 8. CDR3 size: 15 residues. Germline assignment: CDR1 SGHDN and CDR2 FVKESK.

J is TRBJ2-3 and V is TRBV30; TRBD2 might be the D (6 bases). V was trimmed by 4 bases and J by 0 bases, leaving 8 bases between them. CDR3 length: 13 amino acids. Per the germline V gene, CDR1 is GTSNPN and CDR2 is SVGIG (reference sequence). The CDR3, as DNA: TGTGCCTGGACCAGCGGGAGCACAGATACGCAGTATTTT. Its protein is CAWTSGSTDTQYF.

The genes are TRBV11-2 and TRBJ2-7; D perhaps matches TRBD1 (5 bases). Germline V CDR1 and CDR2: SGHAT, FQNNGV. Trimming removed 2 bases at V and 4 bases at J, with 9 bases between. CDR3 length equals 13 residues. This CDR3 is CASSLQGWYEQYF. The CDR3 bases are TGTGCCAGCAGCTTACAGGGTTGGTACGAGCAGTACTTC.

The chain couples TRBV9 to TRBJ2-1, with 12 bases lining up with TRBD2. CDR3 length equals 15 residues. Looked up from germline, CDR1 is SGDLS and CDR2 is YYNGEE. Trimming cost V 5 bases and J 6 bases; bases outside gene matches: 6. The CDR3 nucleotides are TGTGCCAGCAGTACTCTAGCGGGAGGGTTCAATGAGCAGTTCTTC. Residues: CASSTLAGGFNEQFF.

This clone was seen a few times. The chain is built from TRBV5-1 and TRBJ2-5; 7 bases agree with TRBD1. The J call may not be correct, given that the DNA end is closer to TRBJ2-7. Germline CDR1 and CDR2: SGHRS and YFSETQ. CDR3 length equals 13 residues. The CDR3 DNA reads as TGCGCCAGCAGCTTCACAGGGGTTGGCGAGCAGTACTTC. It yields the protein CASSFTGVGEQYF.

This clone was seen a few times. V usage is TRBV4-1 and J usage is TRBJ2-7; D call uncertain. Germline-derived CDR1 and CDR2 are MGHRA and YSYEKL. The CDR3 runs 13 residues. V lost 0 bases to trimming and J lost 5 bases, with 8 bases between them. CDR3 loop: CASSQDWPDEQYF. In nucleotides, the CDR3 is TGCGCCAGCAGCCAAGATTGGCCCGACGAGCAGTACTTC.

The J gene is TRBJ2-7, the V gene TRBV5-7, with 7 bases matching TRBD2. TRBV5-7 has ORF status, its function being uncertain. V dropped 4 bases and J dropped 4; count of bases not matched to a gene: 14. The CDR3 length is 16 residues. The chain's CDR3 is CASSVPGQGRAYEQYF. The CDR3 DNA sequence: TGTGCCAGCAGCGTTCCGGGCCAAGGGAGGGCTTACGAGCAGTACTTC.

This clone turned up a few times. This chain links TRBV7-2 with TRBJ2-5; D unresolved. The germline V gene has CDR1 SGHTA and CDR2 FQGNSA. V was cut by 5 bases and J by 3 bases, with 16 bases left in between. This CDR3 region has 15 residues. Here the CDR3 DNA reads TGTGCCAGCAGCCCTCCTGGTGGCAGAAAAGAGACCCAGTACTTC. Its protein product is CASSPPGGRKETQYF.

The rearrangement links TRBV2 to TRBJ2-3; D gene unclear. CDR1 SNHLY and CDR2 FYNNEI come from the germline V gene. Trimming took off 6 bases at V and 3 bases at J, with 10 bases between the two ends. This CDR3 is built from 13 residues. The chain's CDR3 is CASRRWPTDTQYF. Here the CDR3 DNA reads TGTGCCAGCAGGAGGTGGCCAACAGATACGCAGTATTTT.

The rearrangement links TRBV7-9 to TRBJ1-4, with D uncertain. With 5 bases removed from V and 4 bases from J, the gap between germline ends came to 5 bases. Germline V gives CDR1 SEHNR, CDR2 FQNEAQ (reference sequence). The CDR3 runs 12 residues. The CDR3 bases are TGTGCCAGCAGCCCCCTTAATGAAAAACTGTTTTTT. Translation: CASSPLNEKLFF.

V is TRBV6-5 and J is TRBJ1-2; maybe TRBD1 (6 bases). The germline gives CDR1 MNHEY, CDR2 SVGAGI. The CDR3 runs to 13 residues. Trimming shortened V by 4 bases and J by 8 bases, and 14 bases separated the two germline ends. CDR3 nucleotide sequence: TGTGCCAGCAGTTCCACAGGGTCTCGGGGCTACACCTTC. Amino acids: CASSSTGSRGYTF.

As concerns this clone: This same CDR3 is encoded by further DNA sequences in the sample. This chain connects TRBV2 to TRBJ1-5, with D possibly TRBD1 on 5 matching bases. Germline CDR1 SNHLY, CDR2 FYNNEI. This CDR3 spans 13 amino acids. The V end lost 4 bases, the J end lost 4 bases, and 8 bases lay between the germline ends. This CDR3 is CASSGGGNQPQHF. The CDR3 DNA reads TGTGCCAGCAGTGGGGGGGGGAATCAGCCCCAGCATTTT. Complete variable domain (other parts from reference TRBV2 and TRBJ1-5): EPEVTQTPSHQVTQMGQEVILRCVPISNHLYFYWYRQILGQKVEFLVSFYNNEISEKSEIFDDQFSVERPDGSNFTLKIRSTKLEDSAMYFCASSGGGNQPQHFGDGTRLSIL.

The rearrangement links TRBV4-1 to TRBJ1-2; possible D gene TRBD1, 6 bases. Trimming pared 1 base from V and 4 bases from J, leaving 10 bases between. Germline V gene data show CDR1 as MGHRA and CDR2 as YSYEKL. The CDR3 totals 14 residues. CDR3 bases: TGCGCCAGCAGCCAAGTAATAGGGGGCTATGGCTACACCTTC. Encoded protein: CASSQVIGGYGYTF.

The chain has TRBV13 and TRBJ1-1; 7 bases map to TRBD1. The V gene's germline CDR1 is PRHDT and CDR2 FYEKMQ (reference sequence). V was pared by 5 bases and J by 7 bases, with 10 bases of the junction left unmatched. This CDR3 contains 14 residues. The CDR3 DNA sequence: TGTGCCAGCAGCCTCCGACAGGGAACGAATGAAGCTTTCTTT. Translation: CASSLRQGTNEAFF.

The rearrangement joins TRBV10-1 to TRBJ2-2; TRBD1 matches at 9 bases. There are 16 residues in the CDR3. The V gene end was trimmed by 10 bases and the J gene end by 5 bases; junction bases not matched to a gene: 14. Per germline, CDR1 WNHNN and CDR2 SYGVQD (reference sequence). The CDR3 nucleotides are TGCGCCACCACGCCCGGGACAGGGAAAACAACCGGGGAGCTGTTTTTT. This gives the protein CATTPGTGKTTGELFF.

The chain links TRBV7-3 to TRBJ1-6; D might be TRBD1 (5 bases). V lost 1 base and J lost 1, with 8 bases in between. The CDR3 is 16 residues long. Germline assignment: CDR1 SGHTA and CDR2 FQGTGA. CDR3 residues: CASSLNGGSYNSPLHF. As DNA, the CDR3 is TGTGCCAGCAGCTTAAACGGGGGTTCCTATAATTCACCCCTCCACTTT.

This sequence joins TRBV7-2 and TRBJ2-5, with 10 nucleotides matching TRBD2. The end of the DNA fits TRBJ2-7 better, so the J call may be wrong. The CDR3 consists of 15 residues. Per germline, CDR1 SGHTA and CDR2 FQGNSA. The CDR3 DNA follows: TGTGCCAGCAGCCCGGGGGGAGCGGGAGGGTACGAGCAGTACTTC. It yields the protein CASSPGGAGGYEQYF.

The chain carries TRBV7-9 and TRBJ1-5; D possibly corresponds to TRBD1 (6 bases). CDR1 and CDR2 (germline): SEHNR, FQNEAQ (reference sequence). The CDR3 covers 12 residues. Trimming took 8 bases from V and 6 from J, leaving 11 bases between them. CDR3 sequence (DNA): TGTGCCAGCCACAGGGAAGGTCAGCCCCAGCATTTT. Translating gives CASHREGQPQHF.

This sequence joins TRBV5-1 and TRBJ2-5; D might be TRBD2 (5 bases). Trimming took 0 bases from V and 5 from J, leaving 11 bases between them. This CDR3 is built from 14 residues. From germline, CDR1 is SGHRS and CDR2 YFSETQ. CDR3 DNA sequence: TGCGCCAGCAGCTTGGTATGGGGAGCGGAGACCCAGTACTTC. Translating it yields CASSLVWGAETQYF.

This clone has just a few counts. The rearrangement uses TRBV2 and TRBJ1-3, with no clear D. The germline V and J ends were trimmed by 4 bases and 3 bases, with 10 bases remaining between them. This CDR3 is built from 14 residues. The V gene's germline CDR1 is SNHLY and CDR2 FYNNEI. The chain's CDR3 is CASSVAGLGNTIYF. CDR3 nucleotides: TGTGCCAGCAGTGTCGCTGGGCTTGGAAACACCATATATTTT.

The CDR3 bases are TGTGCCAGCATCCCTCCCCAACAGGACAAACTGTTTTTT. Protein sequence: CASIPPQQDKLFF. The chain links TRBV5-5 to TRBJ1-4, with D possibly matching TRBD1 (5 bases). The germline V gene has CDR1 SGHKS and CDR2 YYEKEE (reference sequence). This CDR3 spans 13 amino acids. Trimming removed 6 bases from V and 11 bases from J, with 17 bases in between.